The rows below give T cell receptor beta chains drawn from one sample of a study of identical twins. TCRdb ran MiXCR on the 5' RACE reads and lists one entry per CDR3 protein. The top ten hold around 1.6% of the sample, which has 750,000 to 950,000 distinct CDR3 sequences, around 12% seen once. This same sample was also taken into another study, of yellow fever vaccine responses in identical twins.

Sample: PBMCs. The receptors come from a woman aged 18 to 35 in good health. CDR3s include the opening cysteine and the closing phenylalanine or tryptophan. The size entry is marked missing in some rows and otherwise reads once, few, many or a size class.

>TRBV28|TRBJ1-5|-
CASSPRVRNQPQHF
>TRBV12-3/TRBV12-4|TRBJ2-2|many
CASSRVPGELFF
>TRBV7-2|TRBJ2-2|few
CASSLVEVHGELFF
>TRBV6-5|TRBJ1-1|many
CASSSRKNTEAFF
>TRBV7-9|TRBJ2-5|-
CASSFGQGKSETQYF
>TRBV5-6|TRBJ2-2|many
CASGRPVAGELFF
>TRBV9|TRBJ2-1|few
CASSAGLAGVGYEQFF
>TRBV28|TRBJ1-3|many
CASSPRPPGMGNTIYF
>TRBV2|TRBJ2-5|few
CASRPGPSNF
>TRBV20-1|TRBJ2-7|few
CSARAGGLLEQYF
>TRBV5-1|TRBJ2-3|few
CASSLGGTGMDTQYF
>TRBV5-1|TRBJ2-5|few
CASSVLDGAETQYF
>TRBV18|TRBJ1-6|-
CASSPQGPNSPLHF
>TRBV4-1|TRBJ2-3|few
CASSQATRSTDTQYF
>TRBV12-3/TRBV12-4|TRBJ2-5|-
CASSLMSREETQYF
>TRBV7-8|TRBJ2-7|-
CASSPLSGSSYEQYF
>TRBV20-1|TRBJ1-2|-
CSAPVGGIGGYTF
>TRBV28|TRBJ2-4|few
CASSPRTGWNIQYF
>TRBV19|TRBJ2-1|few
CASSIAAPGAGGGNNEQFF
>TRBV24-1|TRBJ2-7|few
CATGRAGAYEQYF
>TRBV7-9|TRBJ1-1|-
CASSPDRVVLNTEAFF
>TRBV4-2|TRBJ2-1|-
CASSQDSGTPYNEQFF
>TRBV11-2|TRBJ2-7|few
CASSLYSGTSGSDSYEQYF
>TRBV6-5|TRBJ1-2|-
CTSSYSGRLRYGYTF
>TRBV12-3/TRBV12-4|TRBJ2-5|-
CASRAQGISRDLKETQYF
>TRBV5-1|TRBJ2-3|few
CASSRGDKPPDTQYF
>TRBV15|TRBJ2-3|-
CATSRDQQSGQGTDTQYF
>TRBV5-1|TRBJ2-5|-
CASSFSDGGETQYF
>TRBV21-1|TRBJ1-2|-
CASSQGRQQITYGYTF
>TRBV10-3|TRBJ1-5|many
CAISERQNNQPQHF
>TRBV10-1|TRBJ2-3|many
CASSDASGRPDTQYF
>TRBV11-2|TRBJ2-1|-
CASSPTTGGFSYNEQFF
>TRBV5-1|TRBJ1-1|-
CASSPKTGTGRNTEAFF
>TRBV5-5|TRBJ1-6|-
CASSYTGFGNSPLHF
>TRBV28|TRBJ2-7|-
CASSFGGSGDEQYF
>TRBV7-9|TRBJ2-5|-
CASSRRGQGALQYF
>TRBV29-1|TRBJ2-7|-
CSVAGLAGELSYEQYF
>TRBV5-6|TRBJ2-1|few
CASSGQVLSSYNEQFF
>TRBV24-1|TRBJ1-4|-
CATLRDRRNEKLFF
>TRBV12-3/TRBV12-4|TRBJ2-5|few
CASRPQGAGETQYF
>TRBV27|TRBJ2-7|-
CASTTGLGEQYF
>TRBV20-1|TRBJ2-2|few
CSARVTGELFF
>TRBV5-5|TRBJ2-1|-
CASSTRGGSEQFF
>TRBV20-1|TRBJ1-2|-
CSARALGRNDYGYTF
>TRBV19|TRBJ2-5|few
CASRSGGRQETQYF
>TRBV7-9|TRBJ2-6|-
CASSPTVLSSGANVLTF
>TRBV5-1|TRBJ2-3|-
CASSSPPGADTQYF
>TRBV7-2|TRBJ2-4|few
CASSLIRSTATPNRYF
>TRBV3-1|TRBJ2-3|few
CASSLGISSLSGSRADTQYF
>TRBV5-1|TRBJ2-3|few
CASSSSGTNLNTQYF
>TRBV29-1|TRBJ1-1|-
CSVDVTATGTEAFF
>TRBV6-1|TRBJ2-1|few
CASSESSSEQFF
>TRBV9|TRBJ1-1|many
CASSPRTGEGTEAFF
>TRBV15|TRBJ2-4|many
CATSLEGSLLAKNIQYF
>TRBV5-5|TRBJ2-1|-
CASSQNRGNSYNEQFF